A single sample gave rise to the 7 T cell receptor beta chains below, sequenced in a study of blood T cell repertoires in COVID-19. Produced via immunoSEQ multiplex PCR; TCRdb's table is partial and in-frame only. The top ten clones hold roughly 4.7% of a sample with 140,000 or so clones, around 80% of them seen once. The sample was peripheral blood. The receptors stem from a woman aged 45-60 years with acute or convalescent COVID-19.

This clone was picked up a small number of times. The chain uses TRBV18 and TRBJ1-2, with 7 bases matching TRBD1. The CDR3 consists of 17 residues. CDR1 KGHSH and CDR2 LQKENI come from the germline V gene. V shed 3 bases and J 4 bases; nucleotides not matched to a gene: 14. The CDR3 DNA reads TGTGCCAGCTCACCCTTGACAGGGTCCCGACCTAGCTATGGCTACACCTTC. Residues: CASSPLTGSRPSYGYTF.

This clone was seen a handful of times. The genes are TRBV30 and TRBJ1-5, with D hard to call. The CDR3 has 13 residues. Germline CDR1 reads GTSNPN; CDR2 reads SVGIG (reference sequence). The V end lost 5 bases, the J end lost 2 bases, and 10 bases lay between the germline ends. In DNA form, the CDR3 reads TGTGCCTGGGATGAGGCCGGCAATCAGCCCCAGCATTTT. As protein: CAWDEAGNQPQHF.

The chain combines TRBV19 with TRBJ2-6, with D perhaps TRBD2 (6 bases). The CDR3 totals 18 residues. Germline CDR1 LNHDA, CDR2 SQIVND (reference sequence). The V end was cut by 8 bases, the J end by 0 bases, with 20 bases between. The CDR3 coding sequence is TGTGCCAGTTATTGGGGCGGGACCGCTTACTCTGGGGCCAACGTCCTGACTTTC. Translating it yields CASYWGGTAYSGANVLTF.

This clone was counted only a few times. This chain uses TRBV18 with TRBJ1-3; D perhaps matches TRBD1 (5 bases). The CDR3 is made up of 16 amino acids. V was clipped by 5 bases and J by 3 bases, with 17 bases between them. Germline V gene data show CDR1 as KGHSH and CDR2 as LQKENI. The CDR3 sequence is CASSERTDTFGNTIYF. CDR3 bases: TGTGCCAGCTCAGAACGAACGGACACTTTTGGAAACACCATATATTTT.

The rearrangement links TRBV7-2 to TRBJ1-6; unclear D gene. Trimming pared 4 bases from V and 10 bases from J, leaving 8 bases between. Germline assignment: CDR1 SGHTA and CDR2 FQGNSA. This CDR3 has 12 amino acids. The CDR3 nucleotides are TGTGCCAGCAGCTCGGTTTACTCACCCCTCCACTTT. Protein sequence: CASSSVYSPLHF. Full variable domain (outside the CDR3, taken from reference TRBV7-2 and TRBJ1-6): GAGVSQSPSNKVTEKGKDVELRCDPISGHTALYWYRQSLGQGLEFLIYFQGNSAPDKSGLPSDRFSAERTGGSVSTLTIQRTQQEDSAVYLCASSSVYSPLHFGNGTRLTVT.

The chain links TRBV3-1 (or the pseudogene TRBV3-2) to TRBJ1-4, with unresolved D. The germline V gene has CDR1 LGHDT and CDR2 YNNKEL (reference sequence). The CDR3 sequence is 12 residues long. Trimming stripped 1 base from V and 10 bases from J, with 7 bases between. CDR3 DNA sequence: TGTGCCAGCAGCCAAGCAGGTTCAAAACTGTTTTTT. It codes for CASSQAGSKLFF.

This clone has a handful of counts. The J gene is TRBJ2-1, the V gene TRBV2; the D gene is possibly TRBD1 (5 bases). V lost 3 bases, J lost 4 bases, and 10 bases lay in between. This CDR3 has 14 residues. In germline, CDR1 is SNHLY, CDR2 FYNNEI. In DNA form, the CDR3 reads TGTGCCAGCAGTGACGACAGAAGATACAATGAGCAGTTCTTC. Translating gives CASSDDRRYNEQFF.